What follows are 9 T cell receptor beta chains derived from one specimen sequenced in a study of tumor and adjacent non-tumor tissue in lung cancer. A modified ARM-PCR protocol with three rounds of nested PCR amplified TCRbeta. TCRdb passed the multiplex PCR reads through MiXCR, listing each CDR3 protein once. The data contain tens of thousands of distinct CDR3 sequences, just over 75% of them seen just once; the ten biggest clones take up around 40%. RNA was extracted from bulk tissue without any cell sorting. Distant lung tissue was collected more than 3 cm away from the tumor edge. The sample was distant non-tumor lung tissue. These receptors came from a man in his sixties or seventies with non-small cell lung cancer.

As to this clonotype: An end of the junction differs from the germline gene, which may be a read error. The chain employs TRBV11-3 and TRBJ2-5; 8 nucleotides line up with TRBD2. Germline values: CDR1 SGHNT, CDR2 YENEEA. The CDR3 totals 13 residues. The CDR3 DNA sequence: TGTACCAGTAGTAATAGCGGGAAGGAGACCCAGTACTTC. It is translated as CTSSNSGKETQYF.

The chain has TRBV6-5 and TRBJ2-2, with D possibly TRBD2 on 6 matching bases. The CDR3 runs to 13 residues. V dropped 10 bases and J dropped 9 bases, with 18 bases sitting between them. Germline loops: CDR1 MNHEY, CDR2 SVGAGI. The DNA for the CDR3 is TGTGCCAACAATTGGAGGGGAATCCGGGAGCTGTTTTTT. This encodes CANNWRGIRELFF.

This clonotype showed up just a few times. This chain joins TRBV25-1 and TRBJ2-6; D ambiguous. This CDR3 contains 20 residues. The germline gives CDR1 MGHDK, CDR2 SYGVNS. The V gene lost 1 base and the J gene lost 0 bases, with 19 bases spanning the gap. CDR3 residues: CASSESSLRASPSGANVLTF. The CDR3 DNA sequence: TGTGCCAGCAGTGAATCTTCCTTAAGAGCGTCTCCCTCTGGGGCCAACGTCCTGACTTTC.

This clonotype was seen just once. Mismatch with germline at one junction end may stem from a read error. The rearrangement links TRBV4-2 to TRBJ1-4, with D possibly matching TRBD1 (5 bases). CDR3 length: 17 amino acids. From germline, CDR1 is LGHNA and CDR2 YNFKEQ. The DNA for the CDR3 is TGTGTCAGCAGCCAAATACCGTTGGGGGTAGCTAATGAAAAGCTGTTTTTT. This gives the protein CVSSQIPLGVANEKLFF.

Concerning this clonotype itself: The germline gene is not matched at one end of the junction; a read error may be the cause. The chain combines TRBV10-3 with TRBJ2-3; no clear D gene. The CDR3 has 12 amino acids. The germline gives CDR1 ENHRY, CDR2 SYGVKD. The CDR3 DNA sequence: TGTGGCATCAGTGATTCGGTAGATACGCAGTATTTT. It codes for CGISDSVDTQYF.

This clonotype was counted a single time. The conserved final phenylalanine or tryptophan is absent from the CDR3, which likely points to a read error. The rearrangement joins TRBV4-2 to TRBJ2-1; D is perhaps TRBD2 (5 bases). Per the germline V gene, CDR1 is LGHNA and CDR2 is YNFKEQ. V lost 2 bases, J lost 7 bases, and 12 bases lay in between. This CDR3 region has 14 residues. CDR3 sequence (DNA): TGTGCCAGCAGCCAACAGAGGGCGAATAATGAGCAGTTCTTA. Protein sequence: CASSQQRANNEQFL.

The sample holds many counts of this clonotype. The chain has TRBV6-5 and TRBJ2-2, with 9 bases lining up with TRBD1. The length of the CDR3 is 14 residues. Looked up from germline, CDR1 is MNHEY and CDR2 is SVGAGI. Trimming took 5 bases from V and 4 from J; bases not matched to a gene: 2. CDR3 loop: CASSRTGVTGELFF. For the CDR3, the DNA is TGTGCCAGCAGTCGGACAGGGGTCACCGGGGAGCTGTTTTTT.

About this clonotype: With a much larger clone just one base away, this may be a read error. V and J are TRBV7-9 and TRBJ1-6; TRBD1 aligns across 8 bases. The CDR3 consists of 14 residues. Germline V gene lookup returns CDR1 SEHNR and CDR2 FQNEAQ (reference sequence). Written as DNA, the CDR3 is TGTGCCAGCAGCCGGACAGGGCTAAATTCACACCTCCACTTT. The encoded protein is CASSRTGLNSHLHF.

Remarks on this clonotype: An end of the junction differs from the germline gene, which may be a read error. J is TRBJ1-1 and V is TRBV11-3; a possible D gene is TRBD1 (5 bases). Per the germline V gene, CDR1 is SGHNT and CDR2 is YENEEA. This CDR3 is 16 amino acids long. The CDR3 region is CASSFQDTTLNTEAFF. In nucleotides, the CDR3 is TGTGCCAGCAGCTTCCAGGACACAACACTGAATACTGAAGCTTTCTTT.